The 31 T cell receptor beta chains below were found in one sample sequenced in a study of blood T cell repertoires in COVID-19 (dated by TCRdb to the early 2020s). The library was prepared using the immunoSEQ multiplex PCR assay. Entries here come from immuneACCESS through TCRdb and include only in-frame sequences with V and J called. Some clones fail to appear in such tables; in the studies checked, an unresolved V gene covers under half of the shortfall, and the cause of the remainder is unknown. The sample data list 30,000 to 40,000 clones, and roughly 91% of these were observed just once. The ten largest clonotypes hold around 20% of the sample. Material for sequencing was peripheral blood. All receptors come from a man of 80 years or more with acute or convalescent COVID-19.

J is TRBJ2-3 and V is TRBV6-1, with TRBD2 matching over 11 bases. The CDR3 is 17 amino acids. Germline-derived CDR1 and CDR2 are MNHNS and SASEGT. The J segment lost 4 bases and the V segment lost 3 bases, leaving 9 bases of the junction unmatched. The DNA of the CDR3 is TGTGCCAGCAGTGACCTTCCCCTAGCGGGGGGATCAGATACGCAGTATTTT. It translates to CASSDLPLAGGSDTQYF.

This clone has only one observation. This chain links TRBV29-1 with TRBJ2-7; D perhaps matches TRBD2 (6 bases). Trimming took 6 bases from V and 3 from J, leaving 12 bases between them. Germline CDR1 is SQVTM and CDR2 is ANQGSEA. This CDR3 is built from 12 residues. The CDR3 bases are TGCAGCGTGGGGAGGCAGGGCTACGAGCAGTACTTC. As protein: CSVGRQGYEQYF.

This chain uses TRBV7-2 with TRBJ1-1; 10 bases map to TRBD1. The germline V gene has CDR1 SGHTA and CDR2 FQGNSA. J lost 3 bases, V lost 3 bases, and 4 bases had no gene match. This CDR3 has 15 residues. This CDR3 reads CASSFDGTGDTEAFF. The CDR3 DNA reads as TGTGCCAGCAGCTTCGACGGGACAGGGGACACTGAAGCTTTCTTT.

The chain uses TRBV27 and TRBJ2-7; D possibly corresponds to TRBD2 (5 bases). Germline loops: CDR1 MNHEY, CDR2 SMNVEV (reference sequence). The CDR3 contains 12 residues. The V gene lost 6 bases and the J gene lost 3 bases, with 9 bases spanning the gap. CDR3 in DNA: TGTGCCAGCAGAACTAGTCACTACGAGCAGTACTTC. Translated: CASRTSHYEQYF.

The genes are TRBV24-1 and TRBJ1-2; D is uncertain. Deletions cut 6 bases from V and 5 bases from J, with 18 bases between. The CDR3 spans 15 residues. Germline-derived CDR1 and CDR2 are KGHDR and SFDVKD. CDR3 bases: TGTGCCACCAGTCGGAGGAGGCCAATCAGGTATGGCTACACCTTC. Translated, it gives CATSRRRPIRYGYTF.

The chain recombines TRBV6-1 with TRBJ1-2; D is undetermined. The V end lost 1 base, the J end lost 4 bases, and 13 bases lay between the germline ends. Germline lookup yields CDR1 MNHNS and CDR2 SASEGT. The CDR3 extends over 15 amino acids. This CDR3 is CASSEGVGNTYGYTF. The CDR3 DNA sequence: TGTGCCAGCAGTGAAGGGGTGGGCAATACCTATGGCTACACCTTC.

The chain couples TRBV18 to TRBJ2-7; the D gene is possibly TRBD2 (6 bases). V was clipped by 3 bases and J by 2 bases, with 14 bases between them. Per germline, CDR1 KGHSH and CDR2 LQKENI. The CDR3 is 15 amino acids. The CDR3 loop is CASSPPGLLPYEQYF. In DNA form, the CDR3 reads TGTGCCAGCTCACCTCCGGGACTTCTACCCTACGAGCAGTACTTC. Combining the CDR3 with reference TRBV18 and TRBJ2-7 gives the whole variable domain NAGVMQNPRHLVRRRGQEARLRCSPMKGHSHVYWYRQLPEEGLKFMVYLQKENIIDESGMPKERFSAEFPKEGPSILRIQQVVRGDSAAYFCASSPPGLLPYEQYFGPGTRLTVT.

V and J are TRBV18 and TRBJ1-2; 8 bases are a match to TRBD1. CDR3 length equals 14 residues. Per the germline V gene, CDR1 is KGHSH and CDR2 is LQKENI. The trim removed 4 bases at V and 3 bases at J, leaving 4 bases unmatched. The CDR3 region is CASSRQGTDYGYTF. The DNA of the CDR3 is TGTGCCAGCTCACGACAGGGGACAGACTATGGCTACACCTTC.

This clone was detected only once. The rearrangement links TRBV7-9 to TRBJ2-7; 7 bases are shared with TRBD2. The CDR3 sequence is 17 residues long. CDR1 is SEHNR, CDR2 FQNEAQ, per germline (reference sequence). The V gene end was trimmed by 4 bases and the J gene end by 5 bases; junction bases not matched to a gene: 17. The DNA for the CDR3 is TGTGCCAGCAGCTGGGGGGGGATCCCCTCCGGGCGTAACGAGCAGTACTTC. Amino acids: CASSWGGIPSGRNEQYF.

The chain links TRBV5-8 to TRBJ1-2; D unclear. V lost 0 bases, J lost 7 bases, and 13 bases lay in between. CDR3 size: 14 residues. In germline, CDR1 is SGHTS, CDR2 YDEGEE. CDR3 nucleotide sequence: TGTGCCAGCAGCTTGGGACACCTAATAGGTGGCTACACCTTC. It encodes CASSLGHLIGGYTF.

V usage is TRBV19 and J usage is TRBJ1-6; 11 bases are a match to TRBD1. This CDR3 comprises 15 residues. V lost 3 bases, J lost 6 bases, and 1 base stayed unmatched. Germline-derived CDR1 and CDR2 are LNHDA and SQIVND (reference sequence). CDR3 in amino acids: CASSMDRGPNSPLHF. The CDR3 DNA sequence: TGTGCCAGTAGTATGGACAGGGGGCCTAATTCACCCCTCCACTTT.

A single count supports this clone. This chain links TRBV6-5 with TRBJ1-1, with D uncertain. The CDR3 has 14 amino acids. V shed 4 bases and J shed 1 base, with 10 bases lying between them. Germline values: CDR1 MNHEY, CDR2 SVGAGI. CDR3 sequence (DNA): TGTGCCAGCAGTTCCATTCGAGCGAACACTGAAGCTTTCTTT. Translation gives CASSSIRANTEAFF.

CDR3: CASSPPVGQEAFF. In DNA, the CDR3 is TGTGCCAGCTCACCACCGGTTGGACAGGAAGCTTTCTTT. The genes are TRBV18 and TRBJ1-1, with a possible D match to TRBD1 (6 bases). Germline CDR1 reads KGHSH; CDR2 reads LQKENI. The CDR3 loop spans 13 amino acids. The V end lost 0 bases, the J end lost 8 bases, and 10 bases lay between the germline ends.

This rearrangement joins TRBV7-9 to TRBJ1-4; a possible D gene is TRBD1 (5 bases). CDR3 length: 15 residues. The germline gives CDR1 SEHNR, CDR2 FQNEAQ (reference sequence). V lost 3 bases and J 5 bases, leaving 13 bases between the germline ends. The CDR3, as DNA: TGTGCCAGCAGCTTGGATTGGGGCAGCAATGAAAAACTGTTTTTT. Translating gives CASSLDWGSNEKLFF.

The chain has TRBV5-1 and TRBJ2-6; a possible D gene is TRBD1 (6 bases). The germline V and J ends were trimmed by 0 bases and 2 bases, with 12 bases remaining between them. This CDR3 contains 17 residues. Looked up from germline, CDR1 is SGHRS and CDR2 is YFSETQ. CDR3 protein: CASSLEQQGAGANVLTF. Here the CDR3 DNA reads TGCGCCAGCAGCTTGGAACAACAGGGCGCTGGGGCCAACGTCCTGACTTTC.

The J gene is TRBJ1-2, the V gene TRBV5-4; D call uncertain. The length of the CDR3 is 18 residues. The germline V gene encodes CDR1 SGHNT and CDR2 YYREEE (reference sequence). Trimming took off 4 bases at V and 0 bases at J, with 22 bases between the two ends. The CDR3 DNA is TGTGCCAGCAGCAGAGGAACAATTCAAGCTCCGTCTAACTATGGCTACACCTTC. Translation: CASSRGTIQAPSNYGYTF.

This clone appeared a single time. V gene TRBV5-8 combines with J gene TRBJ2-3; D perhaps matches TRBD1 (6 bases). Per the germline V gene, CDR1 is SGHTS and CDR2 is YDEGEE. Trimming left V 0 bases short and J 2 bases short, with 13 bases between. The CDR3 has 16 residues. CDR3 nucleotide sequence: TGTGCCAGCAGCTTGGGCACAGGGATTCTCACAGATACGCAGTATTTT. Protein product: CASSLGTGILTDTQYF.

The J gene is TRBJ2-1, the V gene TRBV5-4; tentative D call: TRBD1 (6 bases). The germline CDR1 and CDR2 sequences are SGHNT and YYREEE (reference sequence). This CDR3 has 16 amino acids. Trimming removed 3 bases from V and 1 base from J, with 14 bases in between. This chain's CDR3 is CASSSKSGTSYNEQFF. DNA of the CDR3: TGTGCCAGCAGCTCGAAGTCCGGGACATCCTACAATGAGCAGTTCTTC.

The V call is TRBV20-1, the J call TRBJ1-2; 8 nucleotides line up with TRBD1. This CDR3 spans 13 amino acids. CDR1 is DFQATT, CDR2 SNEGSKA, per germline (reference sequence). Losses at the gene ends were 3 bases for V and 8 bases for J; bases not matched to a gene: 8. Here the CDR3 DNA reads TGCAGTGCTAGTACCCGGACAGGGTTGGGCTACACCTTC. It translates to CSASTRTGLGYTF.

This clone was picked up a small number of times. The CDR3 DNA is TGCGCCAGCAGTCAATACAGGCGGGGGACTGAAGCTTTCTTT. Its translation is CASSQYRRGTEAFF. J is TRBJ1-1 and V is TRBV23-1; D perhaps matches TRBD1 (5 bases). TRBV23-1 is sorted into the ORF group, with uncertain function. The CDR3 is made up of 14 amino acids. Trimming removed 1 base at V and 5 bases at J, with 11 bases between.

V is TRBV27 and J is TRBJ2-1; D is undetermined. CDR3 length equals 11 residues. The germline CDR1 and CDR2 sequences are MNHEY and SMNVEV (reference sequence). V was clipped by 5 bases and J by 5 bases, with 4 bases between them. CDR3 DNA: TGTGCCAGCAGTCAGGACAATGAGCAGTTCTTC. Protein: CASSQDNEQFF.

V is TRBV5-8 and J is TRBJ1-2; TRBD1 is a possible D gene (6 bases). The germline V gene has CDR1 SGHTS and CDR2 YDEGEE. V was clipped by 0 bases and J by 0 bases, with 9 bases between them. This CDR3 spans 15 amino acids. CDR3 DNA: TGTGCCAGCAGCTTGGCCAGGGGCGCTAACTATGGCTACACCTTC. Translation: CASSLARGANYGYTF.

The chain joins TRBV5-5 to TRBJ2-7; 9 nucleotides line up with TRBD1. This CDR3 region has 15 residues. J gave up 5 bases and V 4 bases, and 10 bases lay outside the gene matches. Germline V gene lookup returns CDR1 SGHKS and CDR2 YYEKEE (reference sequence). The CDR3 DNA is TGTGCCAGCAGCCCGACGGGACAGGGTGGTCACGAGCAGTACTTC. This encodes CASSPTGQGGHEQYF.

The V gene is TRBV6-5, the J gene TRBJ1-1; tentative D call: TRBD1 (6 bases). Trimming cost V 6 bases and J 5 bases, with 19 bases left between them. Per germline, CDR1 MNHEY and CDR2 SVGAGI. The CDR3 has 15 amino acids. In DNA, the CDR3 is TGTGCCAGCAGGAAGGGGGAGGGCCGGAGGACTGAAGCTTTCTTT. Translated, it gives CASRKGEGRRTEAFF.

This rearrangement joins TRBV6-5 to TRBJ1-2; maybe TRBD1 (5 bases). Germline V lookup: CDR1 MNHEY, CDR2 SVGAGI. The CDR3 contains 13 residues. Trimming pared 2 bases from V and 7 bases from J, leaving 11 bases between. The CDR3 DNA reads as TGTGCCAGCAGTTACAGGAGGGGCAGTGGCTACACCTTC. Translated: CASSYRRGSGYTF.

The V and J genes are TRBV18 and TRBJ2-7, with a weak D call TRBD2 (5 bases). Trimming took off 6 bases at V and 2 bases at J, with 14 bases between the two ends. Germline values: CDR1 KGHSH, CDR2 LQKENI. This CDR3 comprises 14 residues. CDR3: CASSRDEGPYEQYF. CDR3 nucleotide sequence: TGTGCCAGCTCCCGTGACGAGGGCCCCTACGAGCAGTACTTC. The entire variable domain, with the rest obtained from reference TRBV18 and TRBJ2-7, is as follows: NAGVMQNPRHLVRRRGQEARLRCSPMKGHSHVYWYRQLPEEGLKFMVYLQKENIIDESGMPKERFSAEFPKEGPSILRIQQVVRGDSAAYFCASSRDEGPYEQYFGPGTRLTVT.

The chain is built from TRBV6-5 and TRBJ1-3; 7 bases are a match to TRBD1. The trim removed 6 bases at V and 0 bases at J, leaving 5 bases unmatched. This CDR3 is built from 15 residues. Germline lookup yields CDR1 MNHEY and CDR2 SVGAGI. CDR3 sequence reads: CASSRQGFSGNTIYF. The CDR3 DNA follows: TGTGCCAGCAGCCGACAGGGATTCTCTGGAAACACCATATATTTT.

In nucleotides, the CDR3 is TGTGCTAGTGGTGAATTGGCAGGGGGTGGCTACACCTTC. Amino acids: CASGELAGGGYTF. The chain links TRBV12-5 to TRBJ1-2; TRBD1 matches at 7 bases. Per germline, CDR1 LGHNT and CDR2 FRNRAP. The CDR3 sequence is 13 residues long. V lost 5 bases and J lost 7; bases outside the gene matches: 7.

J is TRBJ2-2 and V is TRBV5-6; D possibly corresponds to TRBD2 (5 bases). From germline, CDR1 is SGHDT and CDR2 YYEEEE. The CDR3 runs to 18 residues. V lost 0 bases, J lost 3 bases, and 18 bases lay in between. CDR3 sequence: CASSLALNSPGYTGELFF. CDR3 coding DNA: TGTGCCAGCAGCTTGGCCCTGAACAGCCCGGGGTACACCGGGGAGCTGTTTTTT.

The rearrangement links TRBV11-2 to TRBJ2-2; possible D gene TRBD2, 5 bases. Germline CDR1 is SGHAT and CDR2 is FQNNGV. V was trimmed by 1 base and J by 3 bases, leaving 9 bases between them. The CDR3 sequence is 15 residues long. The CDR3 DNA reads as TGTGCCAGCAGCTTAGCCGGGAAACACACCGGGGAGCTGTTTTTT. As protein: CASSLAGKHTGELFF.

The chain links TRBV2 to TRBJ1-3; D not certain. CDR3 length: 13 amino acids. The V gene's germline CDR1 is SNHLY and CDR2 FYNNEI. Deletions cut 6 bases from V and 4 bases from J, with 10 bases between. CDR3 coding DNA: TGTGCCAGCAGATGGGCCCTGGGAAACACCATATATTTT. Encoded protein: CASRWALGNTIYF.